Listed below are T cell receptor beta chains from one sample, sequenced in a study of blood T cell repertoires in COVID-19. Clones were read by immunoSEQ multiplex PCR, and TCRdb kept only the in-frame ones, dropping some. Here the sample spans about 180,000 clones, approximately 91% being singletons. The sequenced material came from peripheral blood. These TCRs come from a man between 45 and 60 years old with acute or convalescent COVID-19. Both conserved end residues are part of each CDR3. D genes are given only for firm matches. Clone size appears in some rows only: once, few, many, or a class for an expanded clone.

>.|TRBV4-2|.|TRBJ1-2
CASSQEGDSLGYTF
TGTGCCAGCAGCCAAGAAGGTGACAGCCTTGGCTACACCTTC
>.|TRBV11-3|.|TRBJ1-3
CASSPGGSSGNTIYF
TGTGCCAGCAGCCCCGGGGGGAGCTCTGGAAACACCATATATTTT
>.|TRBV29-1|TRBD1|TRBJ1-1
CSVLTGGTEAFF
TGCAGCGTTTTGACAGGGGGCACTGAAGCTTTCTTT
>.|TRBV13|TRBD2|TRBJ2-3
CASSTRSSGSTADTQYF
TGTGCCAGCAGCACCCGGTCTAGCGGGAGTACCGCAGATACGCAGTATTTT
>.|TRBV25-1|.|TRBJ2-5
CASSESQTAPYQETQYF
TGTGCCAGCAGTGAAAGCCAGACTGCACCGTACCAAGAGACCCAGTACTTC
>.|TRBV9|TRBD2|TRBJ2-1
CASSAGLAGRRDNEQFF
TGTGCCAGCAGCGCGGGACTAGCGGGAAGGCGGGACAATGAGCAGTTCTTC
>.|TRBV7-3|.|TRBJ1-1
CASSLRQNTEAFF
TGTGCCAGCAGCTTGAGACAGAACACTGAAGCTTTCTTT
>.|TRBV28|.|TRBJ1-2
CASSTGIYGYTF
TGTGCCAGCAGTACAGGGATCTATGGCTACACCTTC
>.|TRBV29-1|.|TRBJ2-2
CSVRLENTGELFF
TGCAGCGTTCGTTTAGAAAACACCGGGGAGCTGTTTTTT
>few|TRBV4-2|TRBD1|TRBJ2-7
CASSQGGEDRVYEQYF
TGTGCCAGCAGCCAAGGAGGAGAGGACAGGGTGTACGAGCAGTACTTC
>.|TRBV4-3|.|TRBJ1-4
CASSQEFGTPGDREKLFF
TGCGCCAGCAGCCAAGAGTTCGGGACCCCGGGGGATAGAGAAAAACTGTTTTTT
>few|TRBV9|.|TRBJ1-3
CASSVALGGNTIYF
TGTGCCAGCAGCGTAGCTCTAGGTGGAAACACCATATATTTT
>.|TRBV27|.|TRBJ1-3
CASSSGAGNTIYF
TGTGCCAGCAGTTCGGGGGCTGGAAACACCATATATTTT
>.|TRBV5-4|.|TRBJ2-5
CASSQGGAETQYF
TGTGCCAGCAGCCAAGGGGGGGCGGAGACCCAGTACTTC
>.|TRBV28|.|TRBJ1-2
CASSQGLGYGYTF
TGTGCCAGCAGCCAGGGACTTGGCTATGGCTACACCTTC
>.|TRBV27|TRBD2|TRBJ2-2
CASSSLAGANTGELFF
TGTGCCAGCAGTTCTTTAGCGGGGGCGAACACCGGGGAGCTGTTTTTT
>once|TRBV29-1|TRBD1|TRBJ2-7
CSVPSRGTGSHEQYF
TGCAGCGTTCCCAGCCGCGGGACAGGGTCCCACGAGCAGTACTTC
>.|TRBV9|.|TRBJ2-3
CASSQLADTDTQYF
TGTGCCAGCAGCCAGCTAGCAGACACAGATACGCAGTATTTT
>.|TRBV5-1|.|TRBJ2-5
CASSFKTSRETQYF
TGCGCCAGCAGCTTCAAGACTAGTCGCGAGACCCAGTACTTC
>.|TRBV2|TRBD1|TRBJ2-5
CAGRQGQVRGETQYF
TGTGCCGGACGACAAGGACAGGTCCGAGGGGAGACCCAGTACTTC
>.|TRBV6-2/TRBV6-3|.|TRBJ1-4
CASSFSGTSHEKLFF
TGTGCCAGCAGTTTCTCCGGGACATCTCATGAAAAACTGTTTTTT
>.|TRBV10-1|TRBD1|TRBJ1-5
CASSDMAGGKHQPQHF
TGCGCCAGCAGTGATATGGCAGGGGGCAAGCATCAGCCCCAGCATTTT
>.|TRBV6-5|.|TRBJ1-6
CASSPGGGNSPLHF
TGTGCCAGCTCCCCCGGGGGTGGAAATTCACCCCTCCACTTT
>few|TRBV28|TRBD2|TRBJ2-1
CASSRGLDWNEQFF
TGTGCCAGCAGCCGGGGACTAGATTGGAATGAGCAGTTCTTC
>.|TRBV5-1|TRBD1|TRBJ1-2
CASSFTGTEGSGYTF
TGCGCCAGCAGCTTTACCGGGACAGAAGGTTCTGGCTACACCTTC
>.|TRBV6-5|TRBD2|TRBJ2-1
CASRAGGTYNEQFF
TGTGCCAGCAGGGCGGGGGGAACCTACAATGAGCAGTTCTTC
>.|TRBV11-2|TRBD2|TRBJ2-7
CASSLRLAGGPPLYEQYF
TGTGCCAGCAGCTTGAGGCTAGCGGGAGGGCCCCCCTTATACGAGCAGTACTTC
>.|TRBV24-1|.|TRBJ2-3
CATSPYQGNALDTQYF
TGTGCCACCAGCCCTTATCAGGGCAACGCACTAGATACGCAGTATTTT
>once|TRBV18|.|TRBJ1-1
CASSPQTGLRNTEAFF
TGTGCCAGCTCACCACAGACAGGCCTTAGGAACACTGAAGCTTTCTTT
>.|TRBV4-2|.|TRBJ2-1
CASSQDASSYNEQFF
TGTGCCAGCAGCCAAGACGCGAGCTCCTACAATGAGCAGTTCTTC
>.|TRBV29-1|.|TRBJ2-1
CSVPGTGRNEQFF
TGCAGCGTTCCTGGGACTGGGAGGAATGAGCAGTTCTTC
>.|TRBV30|TRBD1|TRBJ1-5
CAWSPRGFDQPQHF
TGTGCCTGGAGTCCCAGGGGGTTCGATCAGCCCCAGCATTTT
>.|TRBV4-1|TRBD1|TRBJ2-7
CASSQAPGQGYEQYF
TGCGCCAGCAGCCAGGCCCCGGGACAGGGCTACGAGCAGTACTTC
>.|TRBV30|.|TRBJ2-5
CAWSKGGRIAETQYF
TGTGCCTGGAGTAAGGGGGGGAGAATAGCGGAGACCCAGTACTTC
>.|TRBV12-3/TRBV12-4|TRBD1|TRBJ1-1
CASRSTGGTEAFF
TGTGCCAGCAGGTCGACAGGGGGAACTGAAGCTTTCTTT
>once|TRBV4-2|TRBD1|TRBJ1-5
CASKTGDQPQHF
TGTGCCAGCAAGACAGGGGATCAGCCCCAGCATTTT
>.|TRBV9|.|TRBJ1-4
CASSPRDGATNEKLFF
TGTGCCAGCAGCCCCCGAGACGGAGCAACTAATGAAAAACTGTTTTTT
>.|TRBV9|TRBD2|TRBJ2-5
CASSESPVAGGKETQYF
TGTGCCAGCAGCGAGTCCCCCGTAGCGGGGGGGAAAGAGACCCAGTACTTC
>.|TRBV5-4|TRBD1|TRBJ1-2
CASSSMIQGSHLGYTF
TGTGCCAGCAGCAGCATGATACAGGGGTCCCATCTTGGCTACACCTTC
>.|TRBV7-8|TRBD1|TRBJ1-1
CASSFRTGMNTEAFF
TGTGCCAGCAGCTTCAGGACAGGGATGAACACTGAAGCTTTCTTT
>.|TRBV7-3|TRBD2|TRBJ2-3
CASSQGIAGADTQYF
TGTGCCAGCAGTCAAGGAATAGCGGGAGCAGATACGCAGTATTTT